These 22 T cell receptor beta chains came from one sample sequenced in a study of cytomegalovirus exposure and HLA in healthy donors (dated by TCRdb to 2015 to 2018). Library generation was performed with the immunoSEQ multiplex PCR assay. In its TCRdb copy, this immuneACCESS table keeps in-frame sequences only and misses some clones. Where compared with another copy, unresolved V genes explain less than half of these, and the others have no known cause. This sample is represented by roughly 120,000 clones; more than 75% of them were singletons. The ten largest make up about 2.2% of the sample. Sequencing was done on a sample of PBMCs. The receptors were gathered from a woman in her thirties in good health and CMV-seronegative.

This clone was seen only once. The chain couples TRBV5-1 to TRBJ1-2; TRBD1 aligns across 9 bases. The CDR3 spans 17 residues. CDR1 and CDR2 (germline): SGHRS, YFSETQ. V was pared by 1 base and J by 1 base, with 8 bases of the junction left unmatched. The CDR3 is CASSLSTGGLVNYGYTF. DNA of the CDR3: TGCGCCAGCAGCTTGTCTACAGGGGGCCTAGTTAACTATGGCTACACCTTC.

The V call is TRBV9, the J call TRBJ2-5, with TRBD2 matching 7 bases. Trimming removed 0 bases from V and 3 bases from J; junction bases left unmatched: 2. The germline V gene has CDR1 SGDLS and CDR2 YYNGEE. The CDR3 has 14 residues. DNA for the CDR3: TGTGCCAGCAGCGTAGGGGCGGGGGAAGAGACCCAGTACTTC. It yields the protein CASSVGAGEETQYF. Full variable domain (rest looked up from reference TRBV9 and TRBJ2-5): DSGVTQTPKHLITATGQRVTLRCSPRSGDLSVYWYQQSLDQGLQFLIQYYNGEERAKGNILERFSAQQFPDLHSELNLSSLELGDSALYFCASSVGAGEETQYFGPGTRLLVL.

J is TRBJ2-5 and V is TRBV30, with D perhaps TRBD1 (6 bases). The CDR3 consists of 14 residues. V was shortened by 0 bases and J by 5 bases, with 13 bases between the two germline ends. Germline loops: CDR1 GTSNPN, CDR2 SVGIG (reference sequence). The CDR3 DNA sequence: TGTGCCTGGAGTGTAAAACAGGGTAGGGAGACCCAGTACTTC. Its translation is CAWSVKQGRETQYF.

The chain carries TRBV10-3 and TRBJ1-4; D remains unclear. Trimming removed 0 bases at V and 8 bases at J, with 4 bases between. CDR1 ENHRY and CDR2 SYGVKD come from the germline V gene. The CDR3 extends over 12 amino acids. CDR3 nucleotide sequence: TGTGCCATCAGTGAGTCAAGCGAAAAACTGTTTTTT. It is translated as CAISESSEKLFF.

The V call is TRBV11-2, the J call TRBJ2-4; 8 bases align to TRBD2. Germline V gives CDR1 SGHAT, CDR2 FQNNGV. Trimming at V came to 1 base and at J to 8 bases, leaving 10 bases not matched to a gene. This CDR3 contains 16 residues. This CDR3 reads CASSLVGTRVSDIQYF. The CDR3, as DNA: TGTGCCAGCAGCTTAGTGGGGACTAGGGTTTCTGACATTCAGTACTTC.

This clone was seen a few times. The V and J genes are TRBV2 and TRBJ1-5; tentatively, D is TRBD1 (5 bases). Trimming stripped 2 bases from V and 7 bases from J, with 9 bases between. This CDR3 region has 13 residues. The V gene's germline CDR1 is SNHLY and CDR2 FYNNEI. The DNA of the CDR3 is TGTGCCAGCAGTGAACAGGGAGGACAGCCCCAGCATTTT. Encoded protein: CASSEQGGQPQHF.

This clone was counted between two and nine times. The chain uses TRBV30 and TRBJ1-6; D remains ambiguous. The germline V and J ends were trimmed by 1 base and 5 bases, with 9 bases remaining between them. This CDR3 has 14 residues. Per germline, CDR1 GTSNPN and CDR2 SVGIG (reference sequence). CDR3 sequence reads: CAWSGGRDNSPLHF. CDR3 nucleotides: TGTGCCTGGAGTGGCGGGAGGGATAATTCACCCCTCCACTTT.

V usage is TRBV7-2 and J usage is TRBJ1-2, with 8 bases lining up with TRBD1. V shed 5 bases and J 7 bases; nucleotides not matched to a gene: 9. Germline V CDR1 and CDR2: SGHTA, FQGNSA. The CDR3 consists of 14 residues. CDR3 nucleotide sequence: TGTGCCAGCAGCCTCCCGAGGACAGGGCTTGGCTACACCTTC. As protein: CASSLPRTGLGYTF. Using reference TRBV7-2 and TRBJ1-2 for the parts outside the CDR3, the full variable domain is GAGVSQSPSNKVTEKGKDVELRCDPISGHTALYWYRQSLGQGLEFLIYFQGNSAPDKSGLPSDRFSAERTGGSVSTLTIQRTQQEDSAVYLCASSLPRTGLGYTFGSGTRLTVV.

J is TRBJ1-2 and V is TRBV6-1, with TRBD1 matching 8 bases. V gave up 2 bases and J gave up 1 base; unmatched junction bases: 6. The CDR3 has 16 residues. Germline assignment: CDR1 MNHNS and CDR2 SASEGT. The CDR3 DNA sequence: TGTGCCAGCAGTGAACCCGGGACAGGCTTTAACTATGGCTACACCTTC. This encodes CASSEPGTGFNYGYTF.

This chain joins TRBV7-9 and TRBJ1-4, with D tentatively TRBD1 (6 bases). Trimming removed 8 bases at V and 8 bases at J, with 12 bases between. Germline values: CDR1 SEHNR, CDR2 FQNEAQ (reference sequence). The CDR3 consists of 12 residues. The CDR3 sequence is CASHKRGEKLFF. The CDR3 region has the DNA TGTGCCAGCCACAAGAGGGGGGAAAAACTGTTTTTT.

This clone occurred a few times. The chain has TRBV19 and TRBJ2-7, with 8 nucleotides matching TRBD1. Trimming cost V 9 bases and J 0 bases; bases outside gene matches: 4. Germline lookup yields CDR1 LNHDA and CDR2 SQIVND (reference sequence). The CDR3 is made up of 13 amino acids. The CDR3 DNA reads TGTGCCAGCCTGGACAGGGCCTCCTACGAGCAGTACTTC. It translates to CASLDRASYEQYF.

The chain joins TRBV15 to TRBJ1-4; D gene ambiguous. Trimming shortened V by 7 bases and J by 10 bases, and 16 bases separated the two germline ends. The CDR3 is made up of 13 amino acids. Germline CDR1 and CDR2: LNHNV and YYDKDF (reference sequence). CDR3 amino acids: CATTQRWGAKLFF. Here the CDR3 DNA reads TGTGCCACCACGCAGCGGTGGGGTGCAAAACTGTTTTTT.

The chain combines TRBV6-5 with TRBJ2-1; TRBD2 matches 10 bases. This CDR3 is 14 amino acids long. The V segment lost 7 bases and the J segment 5 bases; nucleotides outside the gene matches: 5. Germline V gene lookup returns CDR1 MNHEY and CDR2 SVGAGI. In nucleotides, the CDR3 is TGTGCCAGCATCGGGACTAGCGCGAACAATGAGCAGTTCTTC. This codes for CASIGTSANNEQFF.

This chain joins TRBV2 and TRBJ2-3; 13 nucleotides line up with TRBD2. Trimming removed 6 bases from V and 2 bases from J; junction bases left unmatched: 17. The CDR3 has 20 residues. The germline CDR1 and CDR2 sequences are SNHLY and FYNNEI. CDR3 DNA sequence: TGTGCCAGCAGGAGGCGCCCCGGGACTAGCGGGGCTCAGATCACAGATACGCAGTATTTT. Amino acids: CASRRRPGTSGAQITDTQYF.

The chain recombines TRBV9 with TRBJ2-6, with D perhaps matching TRBD2 (6 bases). The germline V gene encodes CDR1 SGDLS and CDR2 YYNGEE. V lost 0 bases and J 4 bases, leaving 29 bases between the germline ends. The CDR3 has 22 amino acids. Here the CDR3 DNA reads TGTGCCAGCAGCGTAGCCCCTCCTAGCGAGAGGGGCAGGGAGAGAGGGGCCAACGTCCTGACTTTC. Protein: CASSVAPPSERGRERGANVLTF.

The rearrangement links TRBV19 to TRBJ1-5; 9 bases are a match to TRBD1. The V segment lost 9 bases and the J segment 7 bases; nucleotides outside the gene matches: 7. CDR1 and CDR2 from the germline V gene are LNHDA and SQIVND (reference sequence). The CDR3 extends over 13 amino acids. In DNA, the CDR3 is TGTGCCAGCAGGACAGGGGTAGGGCAGCCCCAGCATTTT. This codes for CASRTGVGQPQHF. The variable domain in full, with the rest retrieved from reference TRBV19 and TRBJ1-5, is DGGITQSPKYLFRKEGQNVTLSCEQNLNHDAMYWYRQDPGQGLRLIYYSQIVNDFQKGDIAEGYSVSREKKESFPLTVTSAQKNPTAFYLCASRTGVGQPQHFGDGTRLSIL.

This chain links TRBV2 with TRBJ2-5, with TRBD2 matching over 11 bases. Trimming cost V 8 bases and J 7 bases; bases outside gene matches: 6. The length of the CDR3 is 13 residues. The germline V gene has CDR1 SNHLY and CDR2 FYNNEI. CDR3 sequence (DNA): TGTGCCAGCTTAGCTAGCGGGGGGTGGACCCAGTACTTC. Translated: CASLASGGWTQYF.

The count of this clone is one. V usage is TRBV19 and J usage is TRBJ1-2; a possible D gene is TRBD1 (6 bases). V lost 4 bases, J lost 2 bases, and 14 bases lay in between. CDR1 and CDR2 from the germline V gene are LNHDA and SQIVND (reference sequence). The CDR3 extends over 15 amino acids. The CDR3 sequence: CASSTPGDRNYGYTF. CDR3 coding DNA: TGTGCCAGTAGTACCCCAGGAGACAGGAACTATGGCTACACCTTC. Full variable domain (outside the CDR3, taken from reference TRBV19 and TRBJ1-2): DGGITQSPKYLFRKEGQNVTLSCEQNLNHDAMYWYRQDPGQGLRLIYYSQIVNDFQKGDIAEGYSVSREKKESFPLTVTSAQKNPTAFYLCASSTPGDRNYGYTFGSGTRLTVV.

This clone occurred once. V gene TRBV7-9 combines with J gene TRBJ1-2; D perhaps matches TRBD1 (6 bases). This CDR3 is 15 amino acids long. Trimming pared 5 bases from V and 7 bases from J, leaving 20 bases between. Per the germline V gene, CDR1 is SEHNR and CDR2 is FQNEAQ (reference sequence). CDR3 sequence: CASSPKTGPSFGYTF. In DNA form, the CDR3 reads TGTGCCAGCAGCCCTAAGACAGGTCCCTCCTTTGGCTACACCTTC.

This chain joins TRBV18 and TRBJ2-7, with 7 bases aligning to TRBD2. Germline-derived CDR1 and CDR2 are KGHSH and LQKENI. Unmatched junction bases numbered 4, after V lost 2 bases and J lost 0 bases. The CDR3 spans 15 residues. CDR3 residues: CASSPGRGSSYEQYF. The CDR3, as DNA: TGTGCCAGCTCACCAGGGCGGGGGAGCTCCTACGAGCAGTACTTC.

The CDR3 loop reads CASSATQRGSTDTQYF. CDR3 nucleotide sequence: TGTGCCAGCAGCGCAACCCAGCGGGGGAGCACAGATACGCAGTATTTT. The rearrangement links TRBV9 to TRBJ2-3; TRBD2 matches 8 bases. Looked up from germline, CDR1 is SGDLS and CDR2 is YYNGEE. The V gene end was trimmed by 3 bases and the J gene end by 0 bases; junction bases not matched to a gene: 6. The length of the CDR3 is 16 residues.

V gene TRBV6-6 combines with J gene TRBJ1-1; a possible D gene is TRBD1 (5 bases). Germline V gene lookup returns CDR1 MNHNY and CDR2 SVGAGI (reference sequence). There are 14 residues in the CDR3. The V end was cut by 4 bases, the J end by 4 bases, with 13 bases between. CDR3 protein: CASSLAGSSTEAFF. The DNA of the CDR3 is TGTGCCAGCAGTTTAGCAGGGTCTAGCACTGAAGCTTTCTTT.